This T cell receptor beta chain was sequenced during a study of cytomegalovirus exposure and HLA in healthy donors. Study-wide results and limits: Most TCR sequences proved rare, with some public TCRs found in many donors. It was reported in a later analysis that an Asian-associated ancestry cluster showed fewer N-insertions than the 666-donor mean. In a later analysis, at a false discovery rate of 0.05, about 17,000 TCR beta sequences matched HLA alleles.

In regard to this clone: Its target is not known.

PCR used 60 Vbeta primers and 13 Jbeta primers. TCRdb's table, derived via immunoSEQ multiplex PCR, lists solely in-frame clones and lacks some. The top ten clones hold over 2% of a sample with 140,000 to 150,000 clones, approximately 68% of them seen once. The CDR3 sequence is 13 residues long. Trimming shortened V by 5 bases and J by 6 bases, and 14 bases separated the two germline ends. Per the germline V gene, CDR1 is SGHNT and CDR2 is YENEEA. The sequencing sample was made of PBMCs. The V and J genes are TRBV11-3 and TRBJ2-7; possible D gene TRBD1, 6 bases. This clonotype was sampled from a man in his forties in good health and CMV-seronegative. CDR3 region: CASSPHDRTEQYF. CDR3 bases: TGTGCCAGCAGCCCCCACGACAGGACCGAGCAGTACTTC.